This T cell receptor beta chain was documented in a study of tumor-infiltrating lymphocytes in primary liver carcinoma. Looking at the study overall: Aged between 30 and 69 years, the patients were men and women.

Comments on this clonotype: Antigen specificity is unknown. Likely a read error: the CDR3 ends without its conserved phenylalanine or tryptophan.

Study results and limitations: Present in all five tumor regions were only about 7.5-25% of the top clones. Relative to tumor region pairs, the tumor-adjacent and tumor-blood pairs showed overlap that was lower.

The germline gives CDR1 SQVTM, CDR2 ANQGSEA. The CDR3 length is 12 residues. Synthesis of TCR beta cDNA was carried out from approximately 470 ng total RNA with a constant-region primer. Each TCR beta library was derived from three nested multiplex PCR rounds that employed slightly modified ARM-PCR. Amplification in the first two PCR rounds was performed using TRBV1-TRBV30 forward primers and a C-beta reverse primer for around 11 cycles each. Each CDR3 protein gets one entry after TCRdb re-called the multiplex PCR reads with MiXCR. The table shows over 40,000 distinct CDR3 sequences, with around 73% occurring only once. The 20-30 mg bulk tissue piece was not sorted before simultaneous RNA and DNA extraction. Collection of samples drew on five separate regions of each tumor.

The sequencing input was liver tumor tissue from sampling region 5. Documented subset: tumor region T5, tumor centre. The chain employs TRBV29-1 and TRBJ2-3; no reliable D call. The TCR originated in a man aged 35 to 55 with primary liver carcinoma and hepatitis B virus infection. This chain's CDR3 is CSVVLTTDTQYL. In DNA, the CDR3 is TGCAGCGTTGTTCTTACCACAGATACACAGTATCTT.